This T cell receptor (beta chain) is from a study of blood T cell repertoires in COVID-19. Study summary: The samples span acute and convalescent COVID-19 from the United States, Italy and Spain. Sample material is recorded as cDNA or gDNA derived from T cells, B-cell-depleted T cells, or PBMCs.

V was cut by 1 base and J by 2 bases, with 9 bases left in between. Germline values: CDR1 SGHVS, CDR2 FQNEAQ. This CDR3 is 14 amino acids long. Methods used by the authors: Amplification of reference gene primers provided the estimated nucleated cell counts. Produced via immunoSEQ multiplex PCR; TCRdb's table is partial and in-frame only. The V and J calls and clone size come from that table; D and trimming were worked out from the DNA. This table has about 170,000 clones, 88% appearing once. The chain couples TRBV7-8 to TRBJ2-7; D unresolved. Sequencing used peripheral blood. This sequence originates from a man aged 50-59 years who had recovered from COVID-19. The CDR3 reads CASSLVEFTYEQYF. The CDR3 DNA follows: TGTGCCAGCAGCTTAGTCGAGTTTACCTACGAGCAGTACTTC.